This TCR beta chain is drawn from a study of T cell responses to AZD1222 COVID-19 vaccine. The CDR3 has 15 residues. Per the germline V gene, CDR1 is LNHNV and CDR2 is YYDKDF (reference sequence). With 1 base removed from V and 0 bases from J, the gap between germline ends came to 9 bases. Data came from immunoSEQ multiplex PCR; TCRdb stores just in-frame clones and leaves some out. The data hold more than 150,000 clones, with about 91% observed a single time. This rearrangement joins TRBV15 to TRBJ1-1, with D possibly matching TRBD1 (6 bases). The sequenced sample was peripheral blood, obtained on day 0 of AZD1222 vaccination. The receptor was derived from an adult in good health. The CDR3 loop reads CATSRGGQLNTEAFF. The CDR3 nucleotides are TGTGCCACCAGCAGAGGTGGACAGTTGAACACTGAAGCTTTCTTT.